This record looks at one T cell receptor (beta chain) sequence and its context. Produced via immunoSEQ multiplex PCR; TCRdb's table is partial and in-frame only. This table has roughly 1 million clones, about four fifths appearing once. This sample was included in a study of shared clonotypes between healthy human individuals. Study as a whole: Contributing individuals were two females and three males aged 18 to 49.

The ends were cut back, 10 bases at V and 5 bases at J, with 23 bases in the middle. This CDR3 spans 15 amino acids. Germline V gene lookup returns CDR1 MNHNS and CDR2 SASEGT. The TCR was taken from a man between 18 and 29 years old in good health. Some clones in this sample may be carry-over from other donors' samples. The sample was memory CD4+ T cells from PBMCs. The subset here: CD45RA-negative fraction. The V call is TRBV6-1, the J call TRBJ1-1; a possible D gene is TRBD1 (5 bases). In nucleotides, the CDR3 is TGTGCCACGACTAAAGGACAATTAAGGTCTACTGAAGCTTTCTTT. It translates to CATTKGQLRSTEAFF.